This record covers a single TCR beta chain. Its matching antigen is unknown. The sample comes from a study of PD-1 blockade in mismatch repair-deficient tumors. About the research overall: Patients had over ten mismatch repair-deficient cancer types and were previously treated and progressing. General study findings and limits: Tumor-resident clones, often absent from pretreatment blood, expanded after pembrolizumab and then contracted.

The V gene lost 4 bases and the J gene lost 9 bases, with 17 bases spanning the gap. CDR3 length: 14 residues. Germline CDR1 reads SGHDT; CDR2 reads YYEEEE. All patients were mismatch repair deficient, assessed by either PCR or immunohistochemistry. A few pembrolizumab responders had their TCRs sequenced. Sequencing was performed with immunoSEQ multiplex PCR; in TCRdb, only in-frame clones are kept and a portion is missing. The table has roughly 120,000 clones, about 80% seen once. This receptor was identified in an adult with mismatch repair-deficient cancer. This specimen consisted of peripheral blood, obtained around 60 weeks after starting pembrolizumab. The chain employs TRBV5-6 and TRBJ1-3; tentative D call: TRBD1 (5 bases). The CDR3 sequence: CASSRDPGSGTIYF. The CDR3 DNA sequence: TGTGCCAGCAGCAGGGACCCAGGATCGGGCACCATATATTTT.